A single sample is the source of the 11 T cell receptor beta chains below, sequenced in a study of neurological immune-mediated disorders (dated by TCRdb to between 2018 and 2020). Library prep was done by 5' RACE. Sequencing relied on an Illumina HiSeq 2500. TCRdb passed the public sequencing reads through fastp at Q25 and MiXCR, retaining productive beta sequences. When rows share a CDR3 protein, they turn into one entry using the most common DNA and genes. This sample lists 14,000 or so distinct CDR3 sequences; about 7% were detected once. Approximately 24% of the sample is held by the ten biggest clonotypes. Sequencing input: CD8+ T cells from blood. The source is a woman in her thirties or forties in good health.

Worth noting for this clonotype: One base away lies a much larger clone, so this may be a sequencing read error. The chain is built from TRBV2 and TRBJ1-5, with no clear D. Germline-derived CDR1 and CDR2 are SNHLY and FYNNEI. The CDR3 has 14 residues. Trimming took 4 bases from V and 9 from J, leaving 16 bases between them. The CDR3 reads CASSGEAETRPQHF. As DNA, the CDR3 is TGTGCCAGCAGTGGCGAGGCCGAGACTCGGCCCCAGCATTTT. The whole variable domain, remainder taken from reference TRBV2 and TRBJ1-5, is EPEVTQTPSHQVTQMGQEVILRCVPISNHLYFYWYRQILGQKVEFLVSFYNNEISEKSEIFDDQFSVERPDGSNFTLKIRSTKLEDSAMYFCASSGEAETRPQHFGDGTRLSIL.

This clonotype was seen at least ten times. The chain employs TRBV5-6 and TRBJ2-7, with unresolved D. Per germline, CDR1 SGHDT and CDR2 YYEEEE. The CDR3 extends over 13 amino acids. Trimming shortened V by 7 bases and J by 5 bases, and 16 bases separated the two germline ends. CDR3 coding DNA: TGTGCCAGCGCCTCCGGGCCGTCTGACGAGCAGTACTTC. Amino acids: CASASGPSDEQYF. Full variable domain (rest looked up from reference TRBV5-6 and TRBJ2-7): DAGVTQSPTHLIKTRGQQVTLRCSPKSGHDTVSWYQQALGQGPQFIFQYYEEEERQRGNFPDRFSGHQFPNYSSELNVNALLLGDSALYLCASASGPSDEQYFGPGTRLTVT.

This clonotype was detected ten times or more. This chain joins TRBV6-1 and TRBJ2-2, with D possibly being TRBD2 (6 bases). The V end was cut by 1 base, the J end by 0 bases, with 12 bases between. CDR3 size: 17 residues. Germline V gene sequence: CDR1 MNHNS, CDR2 SASEGT. The CDR3 DNA sequence: TGTGCCAGCAGTGAAGTGGGACTCCACGCGAACACCGGGGAGCTGTTTTTT. This gives the protein CASSEVGLHANTGELFF.

This clonotype was detected many times. The DNA for the CDR3 is TGTGCCAGCAGTCCCTCGGGGGGGTCCTACAATGAGCAGTTCTTC. It is translated as CASSPSGGSYNEQFF. This chain uses TRBV12-3 or TRBV12-4 with TRBJ2-1; 8 bases match TRBD2. The trim removed 5 bases at V and 1 base at J, leaving 4 bases unmatched. The CDR3 contains 15 residues.

This clonotype was counted a single time. This sequence joins TRBV11-2 and TRBJ2-1; D is unresolved. V was shortened by 8 bases and J by 5 bases, with 7 bases between the two germline ends. The CDR3 is 11 residues long. Germline CDR1 SGHAT, CDR2 FQNNGV. This chain's CDR3 is CASPRDNEQFF. The DNA of the CDR3 is TGTGCCAGCCCTCGGGACAATGAGCAGTTCTTC.

In its sample, this clonotype was seen many times. V usage is TRBV7-6 and J usage is TRBJ1-2, with a tentative D call TRBD1 (5 bases). This CDR3 spans 18 amino acids. The germline V gene has CDR1 SGHVS and CDR2 FNYEAQ. V lost 1 base, J lost 4 bases, and 22 bases lay in between. Written as DNA, the CDR3 is TGTGCCAGCAGCTTAGTTTCCATGCCAGGGCAAATCGGCTATGGCTACACCTTC. It translates to CASSLVSMPGQIGYGYTF.

This clonotype was counted ten times or more. This chain joins TRBV4-1 and TRBJ1-2; perhaps TRBD1 as D (5 bases). CDR3 length equals 16 residues. Trimming cost V 4 bases and J 8 bases, with 23 bases left between them. Germline assignment: CDR1 MGHRA and CDR2 YSYEKL. In DNA form, the CDR3 reads TGCGCCAGCAGCCTCCGGGACGGAGGGGATAGCGAGGGCTACACCTTC. Its translation is CASSLRDGGDSEGYTF.

Ten or more counts support this clonotype. J is TRBJ2-7 and V is TRBV7-9; D call uncertain. The CDR3 runs 13 residues. Germline V CDR1 and CDR2: SEHNR, FQNEAQ (reference sequence). Trimming removed 3 bases from V and 4 bases from J, with 10 bases in between. The CDR3 here is CASSFSSAYEQYF. The DNA for the CDR3 is TGTGCCAGCAGCTTTTCCAGCGCGTACGAGCAGTACTTC.

This clonotype is classed as medium-sized. In DNA, the CDR3 is TGTGCCAGCAGCTTGAATGCTCGGGGGGCCAATCAGCCCCAGCATTTT. This gives the protein CASSLNARGANQPQHF. The chain carries TRBV7-2 and TRBJ1-5, with D possibly being TRBD1 (6 bases). Trimming pared 3 bases from V and 3 bases from J, leaving 15 bases between. Looked up from germline, CDR1 is SGHTA and CDR2 is FQGNSA. The CDR3 runs to 16 residues.

This clonotype was detected many times. V is TRBV9 and J is TRBJ1-4; 9 bases line up with TRBD1. In germline, CDR1 is SGDLS, CDR2 YYNGEE. CDR3 size: 14 residues. With V trimmed by 3 bases and J by 6 bases, 3 bases remained unmatched. The CDR3 loop is CASSEGTGYEKLFF. In DNA form, the CDR3 reads TGTGCCAGCAGCGAAGGGACAGGGTATGAAAAACTGTTTTTT.

This clonotype was counted many times. The rearrangement uses TRBV29-1 and TRBJ2-3, with D maybe TRBD2 (5 bases). The CDR3 is made up of 14 amino acids. CDR1 and CDR2 (germline): SQVTM, ANQGSEA. V was pared by 3 bases and J by 3 bases, with 13 bases between. The CDR3 sequence: CSVDSTSGTDTQYF. The CDR3 DNA follows: TGCAGCGTTGATTCCACAAGCGGTACAGATACGCAGTATTTT.